The sequence of this T cell receptor beta chain was determined in a study of CD8 T cells in Susac syndrome. With random hexamers, reverse transcription was performed on about 0.5 to 1 ug of RNA. One entry per CDR3 protein results from TCRdb running MiXCR on the immunoSEQ multiplex PCR reads. Counted here are 75,000 to 80,000 distinct CDR3 sequences, approximately 94% occurring once; the ten biggest clones make up roughly 0.5%. Germline V CDR1 and CDR2: LNHDA, SQIVND (reference sequence). The CDR3 is made up of 11 amino acids. V was pared by 1 base and J by 11 bases, with 8 bases between. Recently defined diagnostic criteria classed the Susac syndrome patients as definite or probable.

J is TRBJ1-1 and V is TRBV19; D is unclear. The sequence was collected from a human donor with Susac syndrome. The sample consisted of CD8+ T cells from PBMCs. This CDR3 is CASSIGTLAFF. The CDR3 bases are TGTGCCAGTAGTATAGGGACGCTGGCTTTCTTT.